The text below deals with one T cell receptor (beta chain). Its antigen has not been determined. No qualities accompany the bases; no much larger clone lies one base away. From the cysteine through the phenylalanine, the CDR3 covers 15 amino acids. Only the CDR3 DNA is retained, 45 bases long and in frame from the first base. Between the V and J ends, shortened by 6 bases and 4 bases respectively, the junction contains 13 bases. The germline V gene specifies MDHEN as CDR1 and SYDVKM as CDR2. Library preparation was by RACE. Sequenced on a NextSeq 500. During library preparation, unique molecular identifiers were attached to individual cDNA molecules so that TCRs could be counted quantitatively and reproducibly. Concerning the study's data processing: The median number of TCRs per sample was around 100,000, ranging from roughly 23,224 to 690,600. The Decombinator software suite was used to annotate the V, J and CDR3 of the TCR reads. To make PS versus PT1 abundance plots, every sample was subsampled to the same number of TCRs (28,000). TCRs were defined as expanded if absent before sensitization and observed at least eight times at the 2-week time point. TCRdb reprocessed the public reads (quality trimming at Q25 with fastp, clone calling with MiXCR) and kept in-frame beta chains. Every CDR3 protein is listed once, alongside the most common genes and DNA of its rows. What appears here as the V and J calls and clone size reflects TCRdb's work, not the paper's. The sample table contains approximately 59,000 distinct CDR3 sequences; only one count was recorded for about 6.5% of them. Together, the top ten hold just under 3.5% of the sample.

This sample is part of a study of human T cells and chemical hapten exposure (TCRdb year 2021). In terms of the full investigation: Libraries were pooled for sequencing, and per-sample TCR yields varied mainly because of small differences in library volumes within the pool. The study tracked peripheral blood TCR repertoire changes in vivo during primary and secondary sensitization to the hapten diphenylcyclopropenone (DPC) in alopecia patients. Each blood RNA sample was used to sequence both TCR alpha and TCR beta chains. Study-level results and caveats: After repeated subsampling, changes were observed in the strength of the expansion versus patch-test correlation and in the threshold at which the correlation became significant. The number of TCRs above 1 in 1000 frequency did not change with DPC sensitization; there was no evidence of global repertoire structure alterations.

What this sample's time point label stands for: healthy volunteer bleed at 6 weeks. Total RNA was extracted from unfractionated whole blood that had been collected in Tempus Blood RNA tubes. About five healthy volunteers were used as TCR sequencing controls and were bled at day 0, 2 weeks and 6 weeks. Input material: whole blood. This receptor was identified in a female donor in good health. Some clones in this sample may be carry-over from other donors' samples. The sequence links TRBV28 to TRBJ1-6, with the D gene call left open. The CDR3 protein sequence reads: CASSPGRQYNSPLHF. The DNA sequence is as follows: TGTGCCAGCAGCCCTGGGCGGCAGTATAATTCACCCCTCCACTTT.